One sample yielded the 15 T cell receptor beta chains listed below, sequenced in a study of cytomegalovirus exposure and HLA in healthy donors. The protocol was immunoSEQ multiplex PCR, while the TCRdb copy is restricted to in-frame clones and leaves out a portion. Counted here are 260,000 or so clones, around 91% occurring once; the ten biggest clones make up approximately 3%. The sequenced sample consisted of PBMCs. These receptors all stem from a woman aged 25 to 45 in good health and CMV-seronegative.

V usage is TRBV29-1 and J usage is TRBJ2-1; 7 bases map to TRBD2. V was pared by 6 bases and J by 8 bases, with 10 bases of the junction left unmatched. The CDR3 sequence is 13 residues long. The germline V gene has CDR1 SQVTM and CDR2 ANQGSEA. CDR3 bases: TGCAGCGTCGGAAGCAGCGGGATCGATGAGCAGTTCTTC. It is translated as CSVGSSGIDEQFF.

This chain connects TRBV28 to TRBJ1-2; 8 positions agree with TRBD1. Germline CDR1 and CDR2: MDHEN and SYDVKM. The CDR3 spans 13 residues. J gave up 4 bases and V 6 bases, and 4 bases lay outside the gene matches. The CDR3 protein is CASSRDRGYGYTF. The DNA for the CDR3 is TGTGCCAGCAGCCGTGACAGGGGCTATGGCTACACCTTC.

This chain connects TRBV6-6 to TRBJ2-7; D remains unclear. Trimming took 0 bases from V and 6 from J, leaving 6 bases between them. Germline assignment: CDR1 MNHNY and CDR2 SVGAGI (reference sequence). The CDR3 sequence is 12 residues long. CDR3 bases: TGTGCCAGCAGTTACTCTACAACCGAGCAGTACTTC. Translation: CASSYSTTEQYF.

The chain joins TRBV10-3 to TRBJ2-5, with TRBD2 identical over 13 bases. CDR1 ENHRY and CDR2 SYGVKD come from the germline V gene. V lost 11 bases to trimming and J lost 4 bases; unmatched junction nucleotides: 13. There are 16 residues in the CDR3. The CDR3 region has the DNA TGTGCCGTTGGCGGGGGCGGACTAGCGGGAGTAGAGACCCAGTACTTC. This gives the protein CAVGGGGLAGVETQYF.

This rearrangement joins TRBV4-3 to TRBJ2-5; D remains unclear. Trimming removed 0 bases from V and 3 bases from J, with 5 bases in between. The CDR3 contains 13 residues. Germline CDR1 LGHNA, CDR2 YSLEER. CDR3 protein: CASSQDLKETQYF. In DNA form, the CDR3 reads TGCGCCAGCAGCCAAGATTTGAAAGAGACCCAGTACTTC.

The chain is built from TRBV28 and TRBJ2-5, with 11 positions matching TRBD1. Germline V CDR1 and CDR2: MDHEN, SYDVKM. With 4 bases clipped from V and 5 bases from J, the junction kept 3 bases outside the gene matches. This CDR3 has 14 amino acids. The chain's CDR3 is CASSSDRGLETQYF. CDR3 DNA sequence: TGTGCCAGCAGTTCGGACAGGGGGCTTGAGACCCAGTACTTC.

V and J are TRBV4-1 and TRBJ2-7; 7 bases are a match to TRBD1. The length of the CDR3 is 16 residues. Losses at the gene ends were 3 bases for V and 2 bases for J; bases not matched to a gene: 10. Germline-derived CDR1 and CDR2 are MGHRA and YSYEKL. CDR3 residues: CASSQGPGQLTYEQYF. The CDR3 DNA follows: TGCGCCAGCAGCCAGGGCCCGGGACAGCTTACCTACGAGCAGTACTTC.

This clone was seen only a few times. The chain couples TRBV27 to TRBJ2-7, with no clear D. Germline V CDR1 and CDR2: MNHEY, SMNVEV (reference sequence). This CDR3 region has 11 residues. The V gene lost 4 bases and the J gene lost 3 bases, with 4 bases spanning the gap. CDR3 coding DNA: TGTGCCAGCAGTTATGGCTACGAGCAGTACTTC. Translation: CASSYGYEQYF.

This chain links TRBV7-9 with TRBJ2-7, with D perhaps matching TRBD1 (5 bases). The CDR3 sequence is 14 residues long. CDR1 SEHNR and CDR2 FQNEAQ come from the germline V gene (reference sequence). Trimming cost V 1 base and J 2 bases, with 9 bases left between them. The CDR3 bases are TGTGCCAGCAGCTTAGTTCAGGGCCCCTACGAGCAGTACTTC. This encodes CASSLVQGPYEQYF.

The CDR3, as DNA: TGTGCCAGCAGCCCCCCCGACAGGGCCGACGAGCAGTACTTC. This gives the protein CASSPPDRADEQYF. The genes are TRBV7-9 and TRBJ2-7, with 7 bases lining up with TRBD1. The CDR3 loop spans 14 amino acids. CDR1 is SEHNR and CDR2 is FQNEAQ in the germline V gene (reference sequence). Unmatched junction bases numbered 9, after V lost 5 bases and J lost 5 bases.

The rearrangement links TRBV27 to TRBJ2-7; no clear D. V gave up 3 bases and J gave up 0 bases, with 12 bases separating them. Germline CDR1 and CDR2: MNHEY and SMNVEV (reference sequence). The CDR3 loop spans 15 amino acids. The CDR3 DNA is TGTGCCAGCAGTTTTGGCCCGCCGGGCTCCTACGAGCAGTACTTC. This codes for CASSFGPPGSYEQYF.

CDR3 nucleotide sequence: TGTGCCAGTAGTAAACGGACTAGCGGGAGTAGCGGGGAGCTGTTTTTT. This sequence encodes CASSKRTSGSSGELFF. The chain joins TRBV19 to TRBJ2-2; TRBD2 aligns across 13 bases. This CDR3 has 16 residues. CDR1 LNHDA and CDR2 SQIVND come from the germline V gene (reference sequence). The J segment lost 7 bases and the V segment lost 4 bases, leaving 6 bases of the junction unmatched.

The CDR3 loop is CASLNTVQASYEQYF. CDR3 coding DNA: TGTGCCAGCCTAAATACGGTGCAGGCCTCCTACGAGCAGTACTTC. V is TRBV11-3 and J is TRBJ2-7; D remains unclear. CDR3 length equals 15 residues. The germline V and J ends were trimmed by 8 bases and 0 bases, with 17 bases remaining between them. Per germline, CDR1 SGHNT and CDR2 YENEEA.

This chain connects TRBV4-3 to TRBJ2-5; D unresolved. CDR1 LGHNA and CDR2 YSLEER come from the germline V gene. The CDR3 consists of 15 residues. The V end was cut by 0 bases, the J end by 13 bases, with 21 bases between. The CDR3 is CASSQDSGSMFGRYF. For the CDR3, the DNA is TGCGCCAGCAGCCAAGATTCAGGATCGATGTTCGGACGGTACTTC.

The gene calls are TRBV7-2 and TRBJ1-3; 7 nucleotides align to TRBD1. The CDR3 consists of 15 residues. The ends lost 5 bases at V and 3 bases at J; junction bases unmatched: 7. The germline V gene has CDR1 SGHTA and CDR2 FQGNSA. CDR3 bases: TGTGCCAGCAGCGGCCGACAGGGCCGTGGAAACACCATATATTTT. Translation gives CASSGRQGRGNTIYF.